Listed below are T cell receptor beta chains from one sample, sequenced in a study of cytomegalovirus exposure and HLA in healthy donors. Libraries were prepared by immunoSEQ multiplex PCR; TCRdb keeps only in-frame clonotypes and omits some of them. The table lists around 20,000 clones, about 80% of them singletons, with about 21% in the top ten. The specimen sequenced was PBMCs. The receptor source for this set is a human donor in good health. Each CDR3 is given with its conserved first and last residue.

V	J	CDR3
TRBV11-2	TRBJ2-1	CASTDAVRTVAGGISEQFF
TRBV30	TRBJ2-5	CAWTGETSGSLYPETQYF
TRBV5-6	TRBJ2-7	CASSAYVTRGSEQYF
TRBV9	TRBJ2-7	CASSTMTGGEQYF
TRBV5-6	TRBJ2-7	CASSLAGEGPLYEQYF
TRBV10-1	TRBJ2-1	CASSESTSGSYNEQFF
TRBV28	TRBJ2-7	CASSSIAGGPYEQYF
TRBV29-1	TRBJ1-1	CSVGQGWTEAFF
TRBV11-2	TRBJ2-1	CASSLAGLGVNEQFF
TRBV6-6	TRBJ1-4	CASSVDRRNEKLFF
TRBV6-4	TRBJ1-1	CASSLTGLNTEAFF
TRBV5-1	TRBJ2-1	CASSRDSTMNEQFF
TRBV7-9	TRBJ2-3	CASSISSGGTRDTQYF
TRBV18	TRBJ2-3	CASSPEGRTDTQYF
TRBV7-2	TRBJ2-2	CASSSSGGPGGELFF
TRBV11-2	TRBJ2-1	CASSLVGGARDHEQFF
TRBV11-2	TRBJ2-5	CASSQGLAGGVGTQYF
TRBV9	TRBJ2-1	CASSVEGRWSSYNEQFF
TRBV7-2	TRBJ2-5	CASSPTYPGLEGQYF
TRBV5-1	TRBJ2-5	CASSLEGAETQYF
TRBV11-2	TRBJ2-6	CASRVGGVYFSGANVLTF
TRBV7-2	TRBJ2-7	CASRDRVETGEQYF
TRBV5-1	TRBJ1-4	CASSLQASNEKLFF
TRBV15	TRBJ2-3	CATSYRRGGVDAQYF
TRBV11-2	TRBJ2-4	CASSYVLGTSGLGKNIQYF
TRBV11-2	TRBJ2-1	CASSFQRGGGEQFF
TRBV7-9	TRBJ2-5	CASTLDWGGLSGETQYF
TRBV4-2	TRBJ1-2	CASSHNRGTNYGYTF
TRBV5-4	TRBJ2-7	CASSLTIHGEQYF
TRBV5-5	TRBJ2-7	CASSAEQGERYEQYF
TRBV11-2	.	CASSRGGLYEQYF
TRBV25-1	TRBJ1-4	CASSPGGGGNEKLFF
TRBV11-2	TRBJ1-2	CASSLGTVYYGYTF
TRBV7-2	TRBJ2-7	CASSSQGRLVGEQYF
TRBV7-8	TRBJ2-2	CASSLALLLSGTGELFF
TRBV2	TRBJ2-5	CASSETEKKYF
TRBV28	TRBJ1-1	CAIQGYMNTEAFF
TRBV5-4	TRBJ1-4	CASTQGAANEKLFF
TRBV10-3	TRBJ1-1	CAISRQGNTEAFF
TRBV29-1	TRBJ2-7	CSVAGGGRREQYF
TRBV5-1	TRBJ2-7	CASSWDSYEQYF
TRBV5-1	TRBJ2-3	CASSLARTGGTDTQYF
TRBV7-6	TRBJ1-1	CASSSYRDRLNTEAFF